This T cell receptor beta chain comes out of a study of blood T cell repertoires in COVID-19. In the original workflow: Reference gene primers were amplified, and this amplification served to estimate nucleated cell counts. Only in-frame clones appear in the TCRdb table, and some are missing; sequencing was by immunoSEQ multiplex PCR. V and J calls and clone size follow that table, whereas D and trimming were derived from the DNA. The data hold some 70,000 clones, with roughly three quarters observed a single time. With 1 base removed from V and 6 bases from J, the gap between germline ends came to 9 bases. The CDR3 contains 13 residues. Germline CDR1 is MNHEY and CDR2 is SVGEGT.

The clonotype was recovered from a human donor in a cohort sampled during active COVID-19. The sample consisted of peripheral blood. V gene TRBV6-2 or TRBV6-3 combines with J gene TRBJ2-5; a possible D gene is TRBD1 (5 bases). CDR3 sequence reads: CASSYLGVKTQYF. In DNA form, the CDR3 reads TGTGCCAGCAGTTACTTAGGGGTGAAGACCCAGTACTTC.